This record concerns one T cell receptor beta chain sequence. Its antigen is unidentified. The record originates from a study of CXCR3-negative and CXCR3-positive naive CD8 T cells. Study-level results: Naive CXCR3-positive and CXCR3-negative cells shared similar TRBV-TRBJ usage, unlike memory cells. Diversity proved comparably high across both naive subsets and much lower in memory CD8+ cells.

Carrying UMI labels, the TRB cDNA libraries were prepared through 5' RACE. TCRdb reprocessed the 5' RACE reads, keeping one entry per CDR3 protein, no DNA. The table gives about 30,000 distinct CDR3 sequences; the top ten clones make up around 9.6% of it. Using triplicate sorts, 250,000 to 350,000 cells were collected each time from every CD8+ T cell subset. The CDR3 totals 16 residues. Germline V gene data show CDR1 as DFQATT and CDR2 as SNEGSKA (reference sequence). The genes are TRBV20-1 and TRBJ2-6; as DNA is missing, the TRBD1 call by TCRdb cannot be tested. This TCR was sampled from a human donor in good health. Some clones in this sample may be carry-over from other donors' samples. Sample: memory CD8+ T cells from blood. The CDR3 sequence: CSAQPGAMSGANVLTF.